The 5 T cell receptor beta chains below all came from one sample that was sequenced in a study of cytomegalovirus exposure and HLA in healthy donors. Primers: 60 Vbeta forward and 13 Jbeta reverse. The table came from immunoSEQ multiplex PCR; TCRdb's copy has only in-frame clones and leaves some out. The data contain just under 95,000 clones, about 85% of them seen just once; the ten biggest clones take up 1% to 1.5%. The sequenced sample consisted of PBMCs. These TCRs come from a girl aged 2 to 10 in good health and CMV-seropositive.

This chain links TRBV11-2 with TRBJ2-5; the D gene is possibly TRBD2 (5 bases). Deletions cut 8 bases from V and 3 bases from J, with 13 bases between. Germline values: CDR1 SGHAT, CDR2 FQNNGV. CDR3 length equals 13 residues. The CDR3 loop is CASSSRVKETQYF. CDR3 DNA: TGTGCCAGCTCCTCGAGGGTTAAAGAGACCCAGTACTTC.

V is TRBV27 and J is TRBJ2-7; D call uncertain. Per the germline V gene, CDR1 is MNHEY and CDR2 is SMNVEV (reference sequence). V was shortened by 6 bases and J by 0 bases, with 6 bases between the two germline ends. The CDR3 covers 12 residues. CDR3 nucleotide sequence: TGTGCCAGCAGCCCCAGCTCCTACGAGCAGTACTTC. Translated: CASSPSSYEQYF.

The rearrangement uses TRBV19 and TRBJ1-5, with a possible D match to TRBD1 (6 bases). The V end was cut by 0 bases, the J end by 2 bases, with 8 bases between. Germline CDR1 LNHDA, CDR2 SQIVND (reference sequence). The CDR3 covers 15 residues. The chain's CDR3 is CASSIEQGGNQPQHF. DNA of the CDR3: TGTGCCAGTAGTATAGAACAGGGAGGCAATCAGCCCCAGCATTTT. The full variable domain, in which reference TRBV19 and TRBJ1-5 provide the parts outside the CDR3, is DGGITQSPKYLFRKEGQNVTLSCEQNLNHDAMYWYRQDPGQGLRLIYYSQIVNDFQKGDIAEGYSVSREKKESFPLTVTSAQKNPTAFYLCASSIEQGGNQPQHFGDGTRLSIL.

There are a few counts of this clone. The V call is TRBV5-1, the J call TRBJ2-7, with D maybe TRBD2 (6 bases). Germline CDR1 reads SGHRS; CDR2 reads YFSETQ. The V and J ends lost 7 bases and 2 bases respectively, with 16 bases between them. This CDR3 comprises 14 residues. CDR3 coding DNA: TGCGCCAGCGGACCGCGAGGGAGGACCTACGAGCAGTACTTC. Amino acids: CASGPRGRTYEQYF.

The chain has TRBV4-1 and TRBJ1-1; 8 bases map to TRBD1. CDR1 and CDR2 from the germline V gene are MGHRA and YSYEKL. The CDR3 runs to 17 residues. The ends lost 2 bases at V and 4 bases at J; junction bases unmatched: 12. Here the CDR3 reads CASSQNAQGAGGTEAFF. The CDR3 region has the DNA TGCGCCAGCAGCCAAAACGCCCAGGGGGCCGGGGGCACTGAAGCTTTCTTT.